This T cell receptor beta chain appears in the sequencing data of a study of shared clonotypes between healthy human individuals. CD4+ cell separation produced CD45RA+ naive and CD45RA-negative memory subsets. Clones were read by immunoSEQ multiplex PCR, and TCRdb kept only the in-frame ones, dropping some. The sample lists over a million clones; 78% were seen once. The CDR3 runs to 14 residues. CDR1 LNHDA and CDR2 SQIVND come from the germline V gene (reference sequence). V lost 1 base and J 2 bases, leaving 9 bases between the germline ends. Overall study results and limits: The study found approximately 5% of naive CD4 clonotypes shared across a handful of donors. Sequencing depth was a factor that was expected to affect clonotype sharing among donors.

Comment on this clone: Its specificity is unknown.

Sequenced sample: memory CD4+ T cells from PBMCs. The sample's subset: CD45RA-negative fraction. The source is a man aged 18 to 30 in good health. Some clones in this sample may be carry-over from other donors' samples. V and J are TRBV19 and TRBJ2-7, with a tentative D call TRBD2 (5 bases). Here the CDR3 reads CASSIGGKPYEQYF. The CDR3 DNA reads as TGTGCCAGTAGTATAGGAGGGAAACCCTACGAGCAGTACTTC.